This T cell receptor (beta chain) was sequenced during a study of identifying expanded T cells in peripheral blood. General observations from the study: Technical replicates showed roughly 1.2 changed clones; about two weeks about 16.4; four weeks 19. Variance in clone template counts between approximately two-week samples significantly increased with total template count across all healthy donors.

The CDR3 length is 15 residues. Germline V gene data show CDR1 as SGHDT and CDR2 as YYEEEE. V was trimmed by 0 bases and J by 4 bases, leaving 14 bases between them. Clones were sequenced by immunoSEQ multiplex PCR, and TCRdb holds only the in-frame ones, with some missing. The sample has more than 75,000 clones; about 88% are singletons. Worth noting for this clone: Its antigen is unknown.

Material: blood. This TCR was recovered from a person aged 18-69 years in good health. The J gene is TRBJ2-7, the V gene TRBV5-6, with D possibly TRBD1 on 6 matching bases. The DNA of the CDR3 is TGTGCCAGCAGCTTGGGACAGGAGAATAGGTACGAGCAGTACTTC. This sequence encodes CASSLGQENRYEQYF.